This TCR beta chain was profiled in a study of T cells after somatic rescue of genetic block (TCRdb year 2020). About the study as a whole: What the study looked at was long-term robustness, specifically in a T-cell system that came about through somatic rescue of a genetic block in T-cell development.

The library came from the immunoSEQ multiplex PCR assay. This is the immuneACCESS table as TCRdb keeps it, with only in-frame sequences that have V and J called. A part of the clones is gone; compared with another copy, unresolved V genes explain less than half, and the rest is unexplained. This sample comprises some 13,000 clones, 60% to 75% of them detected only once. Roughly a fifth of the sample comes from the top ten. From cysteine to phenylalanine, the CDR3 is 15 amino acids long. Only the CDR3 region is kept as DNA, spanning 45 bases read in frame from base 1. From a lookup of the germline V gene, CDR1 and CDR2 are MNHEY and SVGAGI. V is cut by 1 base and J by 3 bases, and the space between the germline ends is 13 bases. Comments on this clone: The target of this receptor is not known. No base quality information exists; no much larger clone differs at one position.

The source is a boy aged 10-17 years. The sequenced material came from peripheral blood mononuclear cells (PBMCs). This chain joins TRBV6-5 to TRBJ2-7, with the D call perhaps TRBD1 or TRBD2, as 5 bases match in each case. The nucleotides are TGTGCCAGCAGTTACTTATGGGGGAAGGGCTACGAGCAGTACTTC. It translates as CASSYLWGKGYEQYF.